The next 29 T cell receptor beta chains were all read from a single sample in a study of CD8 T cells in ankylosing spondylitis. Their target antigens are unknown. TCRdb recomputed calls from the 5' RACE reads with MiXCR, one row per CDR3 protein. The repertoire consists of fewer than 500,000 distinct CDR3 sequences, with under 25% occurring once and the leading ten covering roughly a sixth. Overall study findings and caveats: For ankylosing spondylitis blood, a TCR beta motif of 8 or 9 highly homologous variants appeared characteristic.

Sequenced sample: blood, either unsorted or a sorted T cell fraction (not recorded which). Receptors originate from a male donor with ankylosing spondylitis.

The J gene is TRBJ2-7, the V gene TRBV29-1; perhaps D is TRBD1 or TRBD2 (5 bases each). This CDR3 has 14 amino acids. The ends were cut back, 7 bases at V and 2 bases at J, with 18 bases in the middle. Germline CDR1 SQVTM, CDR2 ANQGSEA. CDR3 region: CSGPGTQLTYEQYF. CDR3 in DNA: TGCAGCGGCCCCGGGACGCAGCTCACCTACGAGCAGTACTTC.

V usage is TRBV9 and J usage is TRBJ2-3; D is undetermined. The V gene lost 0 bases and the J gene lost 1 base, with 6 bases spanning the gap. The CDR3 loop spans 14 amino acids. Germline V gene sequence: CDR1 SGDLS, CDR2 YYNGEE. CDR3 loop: CASSVGTGTDTQYF. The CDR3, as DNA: TGTGCCAGCAGCGTAGGGACGGGCACAGATACGCAGTATTTT.

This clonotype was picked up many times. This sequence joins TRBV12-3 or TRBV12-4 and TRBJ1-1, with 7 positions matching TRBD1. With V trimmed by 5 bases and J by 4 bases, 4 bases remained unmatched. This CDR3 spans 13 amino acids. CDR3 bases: TGTGCCAGCAGTCTGACAGGGCCCACTGAAGCTTTCTTT. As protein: CASSLTGPTEAFF.

CDR3 region: CASSFKQGAGANVLTF. Here the CDR3 DNA reads TGTGCCAGCAGCTTCAAACAGGGGGCCGGGGCCAACGTCCTGACTTTC. The chain has TRBV7-3 and TRBJ2-6; 9 nucleotides align to TRBD1. The V and J ends lost 3 bases and 4 bases, in that order; junction bases with no gene match: 4. The CDR3 runs to 16 residues. From germline, CDR1 is SGHTA and CDR2 FQGTGA. The whole variable domain, filled in from reference TRBV7-3 and TRBJ2-6, reads GAGVSQTPSNKVTEKGKYVELRCDPISGHTALYWYRQSLGQGPEFLIYFQGTGAADDSGLPNDRFFAVRPEGSVSTLKIQRTERGDSAVYLCASSFKQGAGANVLTFGAGSRLTVL.

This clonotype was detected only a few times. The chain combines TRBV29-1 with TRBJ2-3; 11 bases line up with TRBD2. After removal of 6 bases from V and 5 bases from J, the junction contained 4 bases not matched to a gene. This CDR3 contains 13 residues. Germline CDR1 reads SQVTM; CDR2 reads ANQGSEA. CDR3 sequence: CSVLAGGRDTQYF. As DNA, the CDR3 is TGCAGCGTCCTAGCGGGAGGTAGAGATACGCAGTATTTT.

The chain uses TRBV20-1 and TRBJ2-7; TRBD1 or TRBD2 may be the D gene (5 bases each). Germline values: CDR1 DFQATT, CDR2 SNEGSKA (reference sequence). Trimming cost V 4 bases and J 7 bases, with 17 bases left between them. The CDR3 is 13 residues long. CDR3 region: CSATPSMGQEQYF. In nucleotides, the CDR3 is TGCAGTGCTACACCTAGCATGGGGCAAGAGCAGTACTTC.

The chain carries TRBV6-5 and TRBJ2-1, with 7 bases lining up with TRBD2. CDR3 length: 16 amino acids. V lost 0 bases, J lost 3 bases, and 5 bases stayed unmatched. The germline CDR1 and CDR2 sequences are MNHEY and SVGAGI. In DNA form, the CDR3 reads TGTGCCAGCAGTTACTCCCCGGGCGGGAGCTACAATGAGCAGTTCTTC. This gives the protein CASSYSPGGSYNEQFF.

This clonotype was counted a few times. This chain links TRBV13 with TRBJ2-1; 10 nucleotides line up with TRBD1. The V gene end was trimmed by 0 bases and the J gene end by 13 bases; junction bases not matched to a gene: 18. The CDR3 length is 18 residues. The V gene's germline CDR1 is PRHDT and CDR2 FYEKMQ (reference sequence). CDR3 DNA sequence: TGTGCCAGCAGCTTAGGCCGCATGTGGGACAGGGGAATCTCCATACAGTTCTTC. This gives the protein CASSLGRMWDRGISIQFF.

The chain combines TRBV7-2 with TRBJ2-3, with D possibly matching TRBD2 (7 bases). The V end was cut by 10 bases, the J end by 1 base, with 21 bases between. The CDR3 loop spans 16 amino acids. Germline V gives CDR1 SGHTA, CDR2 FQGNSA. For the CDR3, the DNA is TGTGCCATCCACCGAGGGGGGGGCGGGGGCACAGATACGCAGTATTTT. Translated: CAIHRGGGGGTDTQYF.

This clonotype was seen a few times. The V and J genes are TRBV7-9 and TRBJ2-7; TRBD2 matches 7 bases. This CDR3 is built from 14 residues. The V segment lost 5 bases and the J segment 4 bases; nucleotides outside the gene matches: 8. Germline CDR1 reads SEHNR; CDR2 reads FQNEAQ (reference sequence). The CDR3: CASSNRDYLYEQYF. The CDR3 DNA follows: TGTGCCAGCAGCAACCGGGACTACCTATACGAGCAGTACTTC.

The CDR3 DNA sequence: TGTGCCAGCAGACCGACAGGGCACAATGAGCAGTTCTTC. This codes for CASRPTGHNEQFF. The chain couples TRBV12-3 or TRBV12-4 to TRBJ2-1; TRBD1 aligns across 7 bases. Germline trimming cut 6 bases from V and 5 bases from J; bases unmatched to any gene: 4. This CDR3 has 13 amino acids.

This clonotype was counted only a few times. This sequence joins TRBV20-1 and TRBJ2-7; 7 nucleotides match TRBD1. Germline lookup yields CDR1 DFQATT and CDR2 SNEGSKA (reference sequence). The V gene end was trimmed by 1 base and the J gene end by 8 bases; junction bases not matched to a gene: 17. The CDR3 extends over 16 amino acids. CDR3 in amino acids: CSARGGYDREIGKQYF. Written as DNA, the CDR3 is TGCAGTGCTAGAGGCGGGTACGACAGGGAGATAGGGAAGCAGTACTTC.

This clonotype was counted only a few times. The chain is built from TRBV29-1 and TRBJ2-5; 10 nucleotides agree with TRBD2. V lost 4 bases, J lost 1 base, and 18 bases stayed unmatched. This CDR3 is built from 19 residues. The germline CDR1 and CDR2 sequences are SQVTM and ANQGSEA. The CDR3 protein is CSVVVQAGGPVPSQETQYF. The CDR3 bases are TGCAGCGTTGTGGTTCAAGCGGGAGGGCCCGTCCCGTCCCAAGAGACCCAGTACTTC.

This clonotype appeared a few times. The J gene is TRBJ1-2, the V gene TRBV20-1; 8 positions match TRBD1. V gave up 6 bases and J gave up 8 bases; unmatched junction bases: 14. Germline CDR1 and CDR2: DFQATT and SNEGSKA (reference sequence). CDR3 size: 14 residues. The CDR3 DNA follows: TGCAGTGCAACCCTACAGGGGGACGGCTCGGGCTACACCTTC. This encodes CSATLQGDGSGYTF.

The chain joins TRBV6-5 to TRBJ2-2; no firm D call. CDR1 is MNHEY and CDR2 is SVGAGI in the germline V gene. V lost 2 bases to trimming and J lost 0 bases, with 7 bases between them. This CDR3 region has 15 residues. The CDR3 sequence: CASSYTGANTGELFF. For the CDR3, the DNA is TGTGCCAGCAGTTACACGGGCGCGAACACCGGGGAGCTGTTTTTT.

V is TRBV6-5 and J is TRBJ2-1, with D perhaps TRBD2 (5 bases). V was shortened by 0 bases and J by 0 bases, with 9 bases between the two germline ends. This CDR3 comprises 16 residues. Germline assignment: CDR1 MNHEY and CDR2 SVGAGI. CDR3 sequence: CASSYSAGHSYNEQFF. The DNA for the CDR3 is TGTGCCAGCAGTTACTCGGCGGGCCACTCCTACAATGAGCAGTTCTTC.

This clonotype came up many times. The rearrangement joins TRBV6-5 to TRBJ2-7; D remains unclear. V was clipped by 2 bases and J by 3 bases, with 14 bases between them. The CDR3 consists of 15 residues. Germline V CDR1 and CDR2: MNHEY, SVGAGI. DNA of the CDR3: TGTGCCAGCAGTTACGCGTTCGCGGATGGCTACGAGCAGTACTTC. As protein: CASSYAFADGYEQYF.

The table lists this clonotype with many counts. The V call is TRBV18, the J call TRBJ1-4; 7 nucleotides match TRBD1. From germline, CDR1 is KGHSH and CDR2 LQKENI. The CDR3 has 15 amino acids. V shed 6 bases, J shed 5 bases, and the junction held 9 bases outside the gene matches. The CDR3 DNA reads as TGTGCCAGCTCTCCGCGGACAGGCTCGAATGAAAAACTGTTTTTT. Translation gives CASSPRTGSNEKLFF.

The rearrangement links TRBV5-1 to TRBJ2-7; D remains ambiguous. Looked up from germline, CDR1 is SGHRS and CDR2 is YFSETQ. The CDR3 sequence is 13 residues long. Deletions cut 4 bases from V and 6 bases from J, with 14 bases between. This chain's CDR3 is CASSAGTSPEQYF. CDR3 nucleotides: TGCGCCAGCAGCGCTGGTACATCCCCCGAGCAGTACTTC. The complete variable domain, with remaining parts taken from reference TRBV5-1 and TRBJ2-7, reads KAGVTQTPRYLIKTRGQQVTLSCSPISGHRSVSWYQQTPGQGLQFLFEYFSETQRNKGNFPGRFSGRQFSNSRSEMNVSTLELGDSALYLCASSAGTSPEQYFGPGTRLTVT.

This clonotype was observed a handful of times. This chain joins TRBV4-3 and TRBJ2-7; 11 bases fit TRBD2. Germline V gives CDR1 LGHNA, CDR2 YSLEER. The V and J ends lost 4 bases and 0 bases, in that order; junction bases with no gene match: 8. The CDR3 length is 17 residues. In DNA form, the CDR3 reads TGCGCCAGCAGCCTCCGGCTAGCGGGAGGAAACTCCTACGAGCAGTACTTC. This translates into CASSLRLAGGNSYEQYF.

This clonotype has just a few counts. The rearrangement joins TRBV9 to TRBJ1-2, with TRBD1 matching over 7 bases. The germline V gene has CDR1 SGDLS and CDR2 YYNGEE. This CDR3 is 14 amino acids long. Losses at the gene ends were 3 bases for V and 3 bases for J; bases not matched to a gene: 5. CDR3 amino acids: CASSATGIDYGYTF. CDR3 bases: TGTGCCAGCAGCGCGACAGGGATCGACTATGGCTACACCTTC.

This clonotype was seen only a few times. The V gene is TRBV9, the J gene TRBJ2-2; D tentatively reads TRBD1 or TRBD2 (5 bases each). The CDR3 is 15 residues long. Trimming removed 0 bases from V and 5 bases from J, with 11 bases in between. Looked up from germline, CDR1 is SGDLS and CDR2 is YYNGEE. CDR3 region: CASSVVGGGTGELFF. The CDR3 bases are TGTGCCAGCAGCGTAGTTGGTGGGGGAACCGGGGAGCTGTTTTTT.

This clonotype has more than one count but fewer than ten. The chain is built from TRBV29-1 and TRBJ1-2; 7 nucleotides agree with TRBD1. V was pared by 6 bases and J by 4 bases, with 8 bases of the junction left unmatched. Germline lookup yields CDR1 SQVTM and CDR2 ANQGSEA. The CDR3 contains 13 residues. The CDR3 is CSVTGDGGYGYTF. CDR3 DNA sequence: TGCAGCGTCACAGGGGATGGAGGCTATGGCTACACCTTC. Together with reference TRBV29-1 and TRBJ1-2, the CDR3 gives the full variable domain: SAVISQKPSRDICQRGTSLTIQCQVDSQVTMMFWYRQQPGQSLTLIATANQGSEATYESGFVIDKFPISRPNLTFSTLTVSNMSPEDSSIYLCSVTGDGGYGYTFGSGTRLTVV.

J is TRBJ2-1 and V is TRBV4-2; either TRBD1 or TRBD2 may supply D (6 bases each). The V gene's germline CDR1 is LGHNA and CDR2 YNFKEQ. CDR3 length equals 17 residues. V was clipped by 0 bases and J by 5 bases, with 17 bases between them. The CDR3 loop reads CASSQDPRGAGDNEQFF. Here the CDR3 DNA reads TGTGCCAGCAGCCAAGACCCAAGGGGGGCGGGCGACAATGAGCAGTTCTTC.

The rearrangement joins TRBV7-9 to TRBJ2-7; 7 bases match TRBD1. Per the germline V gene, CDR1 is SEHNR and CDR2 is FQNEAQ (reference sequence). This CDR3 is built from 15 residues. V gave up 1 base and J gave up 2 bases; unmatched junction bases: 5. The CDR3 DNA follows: TGTGCCAGCAGCTTAGGGGCCACAGGGGCCTACGAGCAGTACTTC. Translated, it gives CASSLGATGAYEQYF. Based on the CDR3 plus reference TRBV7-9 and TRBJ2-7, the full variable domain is DTGVSQNPRHKITKRGQNVTFRCDPISEHNRLYWYRQTLGQGPEFLTYFQNEAQLEKSRLLSDRFSAERPKGSFSTLEIQRTEQGDSAMYLCASSLGATGAYEQYFGPGTRLTVT.

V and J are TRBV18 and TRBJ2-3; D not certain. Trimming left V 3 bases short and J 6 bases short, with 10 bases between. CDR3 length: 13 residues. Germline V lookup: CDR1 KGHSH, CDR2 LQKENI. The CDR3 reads CASSPPPRDTQYF. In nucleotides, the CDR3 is TGTGCCAGCTCACCCCCCCCGCGGGATACGCAGTATTTT.

CDR3 amino acids: CASSIQGASQETQYF. The CDR3 DNA reads as TGTGCCAGCAGTATACAGGGGGCGTCTCAAGAGACCCAGTACTTC. The V and J genes are TRBV7-6 and TRBJ2-5, with 9 bases aligning to TRBD1. V lost 6 bases and J lost 2; bases outside the gene matches: 7. There are 15 residues in the CDR3. CDR1 is SGHVS and CDR2 is FNYEAQ in the germline V gene.

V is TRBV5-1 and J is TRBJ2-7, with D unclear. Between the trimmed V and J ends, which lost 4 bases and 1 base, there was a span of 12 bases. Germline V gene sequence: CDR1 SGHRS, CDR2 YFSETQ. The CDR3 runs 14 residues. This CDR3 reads CASSLQSPSYEQYF. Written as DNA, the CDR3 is TGCGCCAGCAGCCTTCAGTCCCCATCCTACGAGCAGTACTTC.

For the CDR3, the DNA is TGTGCCAGCAGCCAGGGACACGGGAACTACGAGCAGTACTTC. Protein: CASSQGHGNYEQYF. The genes are TRBV7-9 and TRBJ2-7; a possible D gene is TRBD1 (6 bases). V was cut by 5 bases and J by 3 bases, with 14 bases left in between. This CDR3 spans 14 amino acids. Germline assignment: CDR1 SEHNR and CDR2 FQNEAQ (reference sequence).